The clone carrying this T cell receptor (beta chain) occurred a few times. Data came from immunoSEQ multiplex PCR; TCRdb stores just in-frame clones and leaves some out. This table holds fewer than 150,000 clones, 78% found once. CDR3 length equals 14 residues. With 3 bases clipped from V and 5 bases from J, the junction kept 4 bases outside the gene matches. CDR1 is SGHRS and CDR2 is YFSETQ in the germline V gene. These data originate in a study of blood T cell repertoires in COVID-19. Sequencing was performed on peripheral blood. This sequence joins TRBV5-1 and TRBJ2-2; 7 nucleotides agree with TRBD1. This receptor was obtained from a man between 70 and 80 years old with acute or convalescent COVID-19. The CDR3 sequence is CASSSDRATGELFF. DNA for the CDR3: TGCGCCAGCAGCTCCGACAGGGCGACCGGGGAGCTGTTTTTT.